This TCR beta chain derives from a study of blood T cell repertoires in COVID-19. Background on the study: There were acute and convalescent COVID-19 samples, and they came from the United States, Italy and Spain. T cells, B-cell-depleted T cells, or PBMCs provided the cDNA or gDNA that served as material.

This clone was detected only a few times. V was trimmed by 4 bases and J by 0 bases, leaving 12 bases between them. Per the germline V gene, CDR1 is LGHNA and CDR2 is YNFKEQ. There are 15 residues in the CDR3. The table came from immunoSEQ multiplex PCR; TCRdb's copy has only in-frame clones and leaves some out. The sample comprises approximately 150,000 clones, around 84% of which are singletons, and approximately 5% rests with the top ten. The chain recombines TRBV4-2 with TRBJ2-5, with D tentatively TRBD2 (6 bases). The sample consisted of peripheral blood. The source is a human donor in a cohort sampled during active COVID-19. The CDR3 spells CASSPSVLYQETQYF. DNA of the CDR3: TGTGCCAGCAGCCCTAGCGTTCTGTACCAAGAGACCCAGTACTTC.